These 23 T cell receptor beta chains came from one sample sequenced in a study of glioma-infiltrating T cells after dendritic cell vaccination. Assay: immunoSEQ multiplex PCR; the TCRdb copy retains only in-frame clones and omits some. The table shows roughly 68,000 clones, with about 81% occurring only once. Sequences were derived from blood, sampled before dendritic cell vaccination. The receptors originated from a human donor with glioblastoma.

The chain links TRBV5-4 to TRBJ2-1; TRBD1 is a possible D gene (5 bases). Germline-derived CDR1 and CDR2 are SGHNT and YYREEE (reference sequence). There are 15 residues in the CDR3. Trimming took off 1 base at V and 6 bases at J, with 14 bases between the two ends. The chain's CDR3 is CASSLLGRVGNEQFF. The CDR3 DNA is TGTGCCAGCAGCTTGTTAGGCAGGGTGGGCAATGAGCAGTTCTTC.

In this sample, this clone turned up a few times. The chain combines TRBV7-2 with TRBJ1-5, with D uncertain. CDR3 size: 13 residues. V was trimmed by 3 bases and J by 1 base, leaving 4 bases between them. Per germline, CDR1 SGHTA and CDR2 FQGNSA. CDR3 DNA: TGTGCCAGCAGCTTGAGGAGCAATCAGCCCCAGCATTTT. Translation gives CASSLRSNQPQHF.

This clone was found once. CDR3 amino acids: CASTQGAQETQYF. In DNA, the CDR3 is TGTGCCAGCACCCAGGGGGCGCAAGAGACCCAGTACTTC. The gene calls are TRBV7-9 and TRBJ2-5; 8 bases match TRBD1. The ends lost 7 bases at V and 2 bases at J; junction bases unmatched: 3. The length of the CDR3 is 13 residues. Germline CDR1 is SEHNR and CDR2 is FQNEAQ (reference sequence).

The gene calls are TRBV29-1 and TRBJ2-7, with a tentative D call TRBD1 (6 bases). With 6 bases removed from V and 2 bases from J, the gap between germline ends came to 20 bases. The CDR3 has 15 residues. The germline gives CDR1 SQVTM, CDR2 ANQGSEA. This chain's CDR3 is CSVISGEGLTYEQYF. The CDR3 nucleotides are TGCAGCGTAATATCAGGGGAAGGGCTTACCTACGAGCAGTACTTC.

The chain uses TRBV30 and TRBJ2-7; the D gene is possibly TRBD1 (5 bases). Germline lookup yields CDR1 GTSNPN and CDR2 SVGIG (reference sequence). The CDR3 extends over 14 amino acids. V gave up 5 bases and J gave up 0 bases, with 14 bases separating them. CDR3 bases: TGTGCCTGGTCATCAACGGACACCTCCTACGAGCAGTACTTC. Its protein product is CAWSSTDTSYEQYF.

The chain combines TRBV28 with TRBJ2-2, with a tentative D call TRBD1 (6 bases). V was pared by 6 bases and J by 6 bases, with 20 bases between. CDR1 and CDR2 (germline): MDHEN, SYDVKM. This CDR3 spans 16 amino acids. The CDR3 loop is CASSRGPGKIAGELFF. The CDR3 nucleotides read TGTGCCAGCAGCAGGGGCCCGGGGAAGATCGCCGGGGAGCTGTTTTTT.

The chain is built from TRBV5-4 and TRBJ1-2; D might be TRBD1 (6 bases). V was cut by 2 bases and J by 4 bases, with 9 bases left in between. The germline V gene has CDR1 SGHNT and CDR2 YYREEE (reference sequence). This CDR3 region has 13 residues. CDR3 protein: CASSLPGAYGYTF. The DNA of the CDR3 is TGTGCCAGCAGCTTACCAGGGGCCTATGGCTACACCTTC.

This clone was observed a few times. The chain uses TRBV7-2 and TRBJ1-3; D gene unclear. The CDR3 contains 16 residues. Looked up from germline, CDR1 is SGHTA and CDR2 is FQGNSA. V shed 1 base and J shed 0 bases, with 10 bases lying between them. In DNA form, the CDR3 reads TGTGCCAGCAGCTTAGGACACCTGAGCTCTGGAAACACCATATATTTT. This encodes CASSLGHLSSGNTIYF.

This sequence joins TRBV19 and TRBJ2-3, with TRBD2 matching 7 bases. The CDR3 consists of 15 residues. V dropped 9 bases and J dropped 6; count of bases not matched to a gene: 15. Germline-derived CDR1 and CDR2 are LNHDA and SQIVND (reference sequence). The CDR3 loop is CASRRRDYSLDTQYF. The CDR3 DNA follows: TGTGCCAGCAGACGCAGGGACTACTCCCTGGATACGCAGTATTTT.

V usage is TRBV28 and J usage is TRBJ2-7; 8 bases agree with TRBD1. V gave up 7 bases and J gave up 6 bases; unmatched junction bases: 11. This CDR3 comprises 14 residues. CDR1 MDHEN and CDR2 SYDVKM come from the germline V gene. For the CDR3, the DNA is TGTGCCAGCAACACCCCCCCGACAGGGGCCGAGCAGTACTTC. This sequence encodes CASNTPPTGAEQYF.

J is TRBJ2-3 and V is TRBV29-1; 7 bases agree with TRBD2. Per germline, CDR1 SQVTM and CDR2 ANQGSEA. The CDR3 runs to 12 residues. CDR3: CMGSGATDTQYF. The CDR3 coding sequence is TGCATGGGCAGCGGGGCAACAGATACGCAGTATTTT.

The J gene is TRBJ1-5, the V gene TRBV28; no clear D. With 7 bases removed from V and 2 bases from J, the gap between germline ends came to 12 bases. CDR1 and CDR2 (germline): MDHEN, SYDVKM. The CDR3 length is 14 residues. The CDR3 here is CASMEVKGNQPQHF. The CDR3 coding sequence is TGTGCCAGCATGGAGGTCAAGGGCAATCAGCCCCAGCATTTT.

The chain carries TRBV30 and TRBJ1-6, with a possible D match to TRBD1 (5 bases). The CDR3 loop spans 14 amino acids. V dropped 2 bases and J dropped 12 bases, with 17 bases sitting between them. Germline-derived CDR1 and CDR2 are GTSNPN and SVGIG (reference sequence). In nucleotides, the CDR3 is TGTGCCTGGAGTAGCGGGACTCTAAATCAACCCCTCCACTTT. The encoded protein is CAWSSGTLNQPLHF.

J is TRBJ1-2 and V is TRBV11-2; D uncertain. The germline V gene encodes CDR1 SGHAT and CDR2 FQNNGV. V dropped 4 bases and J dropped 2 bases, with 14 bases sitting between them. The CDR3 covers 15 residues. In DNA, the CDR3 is TGTGCCAGCAGCTCCAATCTCCTAGAGAACTATGGCTACACCTTC. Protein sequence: CASSSNLLENYGYTF.

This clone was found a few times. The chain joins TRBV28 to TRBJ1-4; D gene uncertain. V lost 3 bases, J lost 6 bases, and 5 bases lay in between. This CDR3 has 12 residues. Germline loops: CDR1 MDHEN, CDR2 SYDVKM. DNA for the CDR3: TGTGCCAGCAGTTTGCGGTATGAAAAACTGTTTTTT. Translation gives CASSLRYEKLFF.

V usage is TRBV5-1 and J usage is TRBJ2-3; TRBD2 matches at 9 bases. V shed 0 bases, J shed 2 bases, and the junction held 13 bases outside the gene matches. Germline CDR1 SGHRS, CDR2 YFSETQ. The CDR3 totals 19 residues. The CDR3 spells CASSLEGGASGVSTDTQYF. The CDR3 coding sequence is TGCGCCAGCAGCTTGGAAGGGGGCGCTAGCGGGGTGTCCACAGATACGCAGTATTTT.

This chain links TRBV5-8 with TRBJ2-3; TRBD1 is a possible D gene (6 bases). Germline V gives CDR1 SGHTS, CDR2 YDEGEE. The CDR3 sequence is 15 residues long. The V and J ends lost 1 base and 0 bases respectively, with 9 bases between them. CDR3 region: CASSLPGQSTDTQYF. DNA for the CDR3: TGTGCCAGCAGCTTGCCCGGACAGAGCACAGATACGCAGTATTTT.

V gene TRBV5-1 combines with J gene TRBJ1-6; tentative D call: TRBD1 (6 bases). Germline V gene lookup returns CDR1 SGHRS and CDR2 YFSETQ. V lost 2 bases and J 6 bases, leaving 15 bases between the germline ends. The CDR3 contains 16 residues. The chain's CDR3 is CASSFGGAAANSPLHF. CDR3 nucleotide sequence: TGCGCCAGCAGCTTTGGGGGGGCAGCTGCTAATTCACCCCTCCACTTT.

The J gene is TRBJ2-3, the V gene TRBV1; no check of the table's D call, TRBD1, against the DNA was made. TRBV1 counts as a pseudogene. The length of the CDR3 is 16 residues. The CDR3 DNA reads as TGCACCAGCAGCCAACCGGGACAGGGGGCGAGAGATACGCAGTATTTT. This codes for CTSSQPGQGARDTQYF.

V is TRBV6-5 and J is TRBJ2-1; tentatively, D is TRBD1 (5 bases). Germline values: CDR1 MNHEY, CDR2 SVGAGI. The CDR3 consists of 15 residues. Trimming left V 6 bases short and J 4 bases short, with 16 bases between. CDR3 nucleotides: TGTGCCAGCAGGAGCCAGGGATTAGGGTACAATGAGCAGTTCTTC. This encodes CASRSQGLGYNEQFF.

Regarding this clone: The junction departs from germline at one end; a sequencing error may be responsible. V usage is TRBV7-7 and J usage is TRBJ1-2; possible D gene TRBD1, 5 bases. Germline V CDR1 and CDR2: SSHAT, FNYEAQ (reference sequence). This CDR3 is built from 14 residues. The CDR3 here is CASSPTALISGLTF. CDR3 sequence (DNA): TGTGCTAGCAGCCCGACGGCCCTTATTTCGGGACTTACCTTC.

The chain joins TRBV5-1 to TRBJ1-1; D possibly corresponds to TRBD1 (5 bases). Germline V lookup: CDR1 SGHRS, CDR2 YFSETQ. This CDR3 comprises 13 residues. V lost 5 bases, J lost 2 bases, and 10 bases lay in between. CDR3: CASRLTANTEAFF. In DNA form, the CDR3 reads TGCGCCAGCAGATTGACAGCCAACACTGAAGCTTTCTTT.

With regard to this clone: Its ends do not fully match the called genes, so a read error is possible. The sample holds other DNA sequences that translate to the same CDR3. As DNA, the CDR3 is TGCGCCAGCAGGCAAGATGGAGGTGCCTACGAGCAGTACTTC. Translating it yields CASRQDGGAYEQYF. The rearrangement uses TRBV6-1 and TRBJ2-7; a possible D gene is TRBD2 (5 bases). Per the germline V gene, CDR1 is MNHNS and CDR2 is SASEGT. This CDR3 has 14 residues.